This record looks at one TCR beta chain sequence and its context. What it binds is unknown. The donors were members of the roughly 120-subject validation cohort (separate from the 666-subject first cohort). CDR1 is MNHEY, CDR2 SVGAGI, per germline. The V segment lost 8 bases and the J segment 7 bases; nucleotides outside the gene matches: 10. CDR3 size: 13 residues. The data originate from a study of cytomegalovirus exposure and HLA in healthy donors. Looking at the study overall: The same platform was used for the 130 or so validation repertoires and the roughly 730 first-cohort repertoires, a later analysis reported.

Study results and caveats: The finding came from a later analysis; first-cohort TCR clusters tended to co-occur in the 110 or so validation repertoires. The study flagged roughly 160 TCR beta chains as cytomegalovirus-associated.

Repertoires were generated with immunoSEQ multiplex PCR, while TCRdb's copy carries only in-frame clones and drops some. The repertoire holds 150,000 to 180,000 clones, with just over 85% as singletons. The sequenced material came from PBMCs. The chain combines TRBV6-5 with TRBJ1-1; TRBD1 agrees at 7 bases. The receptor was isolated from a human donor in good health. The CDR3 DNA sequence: TGTGCCAGCGCCTCGGGACAGACTCTTGAAGCTTTCTTT. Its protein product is CASASGQTLEAFF.